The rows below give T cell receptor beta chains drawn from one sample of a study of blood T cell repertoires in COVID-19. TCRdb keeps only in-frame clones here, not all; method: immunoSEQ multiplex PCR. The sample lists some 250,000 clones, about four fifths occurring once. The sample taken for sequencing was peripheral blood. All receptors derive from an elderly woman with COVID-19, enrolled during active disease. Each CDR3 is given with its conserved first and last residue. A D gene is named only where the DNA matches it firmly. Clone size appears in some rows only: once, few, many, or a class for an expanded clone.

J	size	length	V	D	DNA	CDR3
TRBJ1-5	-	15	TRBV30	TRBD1	TGTGCCTGGAGTCAGGGGGGTTATAGCAATCAGCCCCAGCATTTT	CAWSQGGYSNQPQHF
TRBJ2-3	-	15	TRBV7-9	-	TGTGCCAGCAGCTTTACTTCCACTAGCACAGATACGCAGTATTTT	CASSFTSTSTDTQYF
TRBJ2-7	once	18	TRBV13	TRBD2	TGTGCCAGCAGCTTAGTCCAGGGTACAGCGGGAGGGCCTACCGAGCAGTACTTC	CASSLVQGTAGGPTEQYF
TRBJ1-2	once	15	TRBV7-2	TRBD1	TGTGCCAGCAGCTTAATGGCAGGGGGCGCTTATGGCTACACCTTC	CASSLMAGGAYGYTF
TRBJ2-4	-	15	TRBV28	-	TGTGCCAGCAGTTACGGGGAACTAGCCAAAAACATTCAGTACTTC	CASSYGELAKNIQYF
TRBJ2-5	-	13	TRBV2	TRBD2	TGTGCCAATTCGGGACTAGATAGAGAGACCCAGTACTTC	CANSGLDRETQYF
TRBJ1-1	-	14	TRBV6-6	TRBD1	TGTGCCAGCCGGGGACAGGGGAGGTTGTCGGAAGCTTTCTTT	CASRGQGRLSEAFF
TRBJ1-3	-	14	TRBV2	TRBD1	TGTGCCAGCAGTGGGGACAGCTCTGGAAACACCATATATTTT	CASSGDSSGNTIYF
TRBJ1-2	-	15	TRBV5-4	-	TGTGCCAGCAGCTTGGACAGGTTGACTAACTATGGCTACACCTTC	CASSLDRLTNYGYTF
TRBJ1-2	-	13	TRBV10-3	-	TGTGCCATCAGTGAGTTGACAGACTATGGCTACACCTTC	CAISELTDYGYTF
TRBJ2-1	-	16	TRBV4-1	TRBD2	TGCGCCAGCAGCCTCGCACTAGCGGGGGTTTACAATGAGCAGTTCTTC	CASSLALAGVYNEQFF
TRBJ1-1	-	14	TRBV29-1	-	TGCAGCGTTGAGTCAGGGAGGGGGAACACTGAAGCTTTCTTT	CSVESGRGNTEAFF
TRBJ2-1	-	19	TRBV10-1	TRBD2	TGCGCCAGCAGTGGGATAATTGCGGGGGGGCCTTTATTTGGGAATGAGCAGTTCTTC	CASSGIIAGGPLFGNEQFF
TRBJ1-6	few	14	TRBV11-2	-	TGTGCCAGCAGCACACCTCAGGGTTGGTCACCCCTCCACTTT	CASSTPQGWSPLHF
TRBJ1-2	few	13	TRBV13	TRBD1	TGTGCCAGCAGCCCTACAGGGGGTCCTGGCTACACCTTC	CASSPTGGPGYTF
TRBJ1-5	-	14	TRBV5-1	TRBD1	TGCGCCAGCAGCCCGGGGACAGCCAATCAGCCCCAGCATTTT	CASSPGTANQPQHF
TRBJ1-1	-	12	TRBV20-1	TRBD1	TGCAGTGCTAGTTTCCGGGACAGGGACGCTTTCTTT	CSASFRDRDAFF
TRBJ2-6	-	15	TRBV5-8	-	TGTGCCAGCAGCTTGGCGGGCTCTGGGGCCAACGTCCTGACTTTC	CASSLAGSGANVLTF
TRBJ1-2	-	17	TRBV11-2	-	TGTGCCAGCAGCTTGCCCGGGGTAGGCCCCAAGCGCTATGGCTACACCTTC	CASSLPGVGPKRYGYTF
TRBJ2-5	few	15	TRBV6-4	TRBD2	TGTGCCAGCAGTCGCACCGGGACTAGCGGGGAGACCCAGTACTTC	CASSRTGTSGETQYF